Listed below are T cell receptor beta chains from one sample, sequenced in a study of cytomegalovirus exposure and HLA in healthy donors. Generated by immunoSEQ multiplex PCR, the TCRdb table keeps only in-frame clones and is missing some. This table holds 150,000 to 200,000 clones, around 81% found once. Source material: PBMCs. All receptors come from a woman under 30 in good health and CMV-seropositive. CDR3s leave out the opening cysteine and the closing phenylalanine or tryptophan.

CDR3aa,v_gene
ASSQDRAGQVSGGYT,TRBV14
ASSPNRGSSTDTQY,TRBV6-4
SAAQDLNTEAF,TRBV29-1
ASSHRDGYT,TRBV19
ACKEDSLNTEAF,TRBV30
ASSETLAGGPIAPYEQY,TRBV6-1
ASSFRLEGTGELF,TRBV5-1
ASSIEGMDYNEQF,TRBV19
ASSLDPSVGQETQY,TRBV13
ASSLGGLYGYT,TRBV11-3
ASSSKPDQGTEAF,TRBV5-1
ASTESSISGNTEAF,TRBV19
ASSIGRAEQF,TRBV19
ASSPGFGRADYGYT,TRBV18
ASSGDNEQF,TRBV2
ASSSRTLANTGELF,TRBV7-2
ASGGSYNSPLH,TRBV2
AGTGIYNSPLH,TRBV30
ASSYYAGGPEETQY,TRBV6-5
ASSEGQGPVNTEAF,TRBV9
ASSLSQGGQEKLF,TRBV6-5
ASTDRGGSSGANVLT,TRBV28
ASAPLLLGVNRYEQY,TRBV18
ASRRQGLTEAF,TRBV6-5
SVAPRVSGNIQY,TRBV29-1
ASRGSTSYGYT,TRBV6-5
ASEIQGHANYGYT,TRBV28
ASSLFDSSGNTIY,TRBV5-5
ASTKIPGQGFQETQY,TRBV10-1
ASSSRTELSPLH,TRBV28
ASSLFTGGIQETQY,TRBV7-2